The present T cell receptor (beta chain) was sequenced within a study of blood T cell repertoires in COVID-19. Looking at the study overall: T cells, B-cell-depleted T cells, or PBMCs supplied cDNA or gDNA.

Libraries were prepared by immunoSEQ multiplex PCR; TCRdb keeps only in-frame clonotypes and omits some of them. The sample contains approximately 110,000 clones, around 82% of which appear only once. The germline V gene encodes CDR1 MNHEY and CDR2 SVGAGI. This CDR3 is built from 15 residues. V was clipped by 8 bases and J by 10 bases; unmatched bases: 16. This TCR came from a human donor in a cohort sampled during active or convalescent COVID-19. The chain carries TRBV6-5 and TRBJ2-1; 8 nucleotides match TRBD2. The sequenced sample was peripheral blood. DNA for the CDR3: TGTGCCAGCCACGAGCGGGGGCGAGGGGTTTGGGAGCAGTTCTTC. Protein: CASHERGRGVWEQFF.